A single T cell receptor (beta chain) is shown here with its context. Recipients received nonmyeloablative bone marrow transplants from related graft donors, with transient mixed chimerism. Unstimulated Tregs (CD4+CD25+CD127-) and CD4+CD25- non-Tregs were sorted from PBMCs. Assay: immunoSEQ multiplex PCR; the TCRdb copy retains only in-frame clones and omits some. This table holds fewer than 60,000 clones, roughly nine tenths found once. This entry comes from a study of Tregs in tolerant kidney transplant recipients. V lost 5 bases to trimming and J lost 0 bases, with 14 bases between them. The germline CDR1 and CDR2 sequences are SGHVT and SQSDAQ. This CDR3 is built from 15 residues.

The chain combines TRBV7-4 with TRBJ2-7; D is perhaps TRBD1 (6 bases). This sample comprised CD8+ T cells from blood (PBMCs), obtained 24 months after the transplant. This TCR came from a human patient who received a combined kidney and bone marrow transplant. Some T cells here may be from the graft donor. In DNA, the CDR3 is TGTGCCAGCAGCCCCAGGGGAAGGGCCTCCTACGAGCAGTACTTC. The encoded protein is CASSPRGRASYEQYF.